The TCR beta chain described here comes from a study of blood T cell repertoires in COVID-19. Study at large: Acute and convalescent COVID-19 samples came from the United States, Italy and Spain. T cells, B-cell-depleted T cells, or PBMCs supplied cDNA or gDNA.

Enrolled through a virtual design, the participants were between roughly 18 and 100 years of age and came from about two dozen US areas. Donors were grouped by their self-reported clinical history. Repertoires were generated with immunoSEQ multiplex PCR, while TCRdb's copy carries only in-frame clones and drops some. The repertoire holds 290,000 or so clones, with approximately 90% as singletons. The CDR3 is 21 residues long. This chain connects TRBV21-1 to TRBJ2-3; the table calls TRBD2, which could not be checked here. TRBV21-1 is described as a pseudogene. Sequencing used PBMCs or T cells enriched from blood (not recorded which). The TCR sequence derives from a woman aged 30 to 39 who had recovered from COVID-19. CDR3 sequence (DNA): TGTGCCAGCAGCAAAGGTGATGGGACTAGCGGGAGGCCGAAGGACACAGATACGCAGTATTTT. It yields the protein CASSKGDGTSGRPKDTDTQYF.